This T cell receptor (beta chain) was recovered during a study of shared clonotypes between healthy human individuals. Study-level background: CD8 memory received one plate per donor, CD8 naive two, CD4 memory three and CD4 naive three. Regarding the study as a whole: The donor pool, a small one, limited the genetic and exposure-history diversity represented. It was anticipated that sequencing depth would influence how many clonotypes donors shared.

With regard to this clone: Its antigen remains unknown.

Germline assignment: CDR1 SGHVS and CDR2 FQNEAQ. Trimming removed 3 bases from V and 12 bases from J, with 21 bases in between. CDR3 length equals 15 residues. Sequencing used immunoSEQ multiplex PCR; TCRdb keeps in-frame clones, though not all of them. The sample lists about a million clones, approximately 80% seen once, with 0.89% in the top ten. The gene calls are TRBV7-8 and TRBJ2-1; TRBD2 might be the D (6 bases). The sequenced sample consisted of memory CD4+ T cells from PBMCs. Subset described: CD45RA-negative fraction. The receptor was isolated from a man in his late teens or twenties in good health. Some clones in this sample may be carry-over from other donors' samples. This CDR3 is CASSFNRFGASAQFF. The CDR3 bases are TGTGCCAGCAGCTTTAATCGATTTGGGGCTAGCGCGCAGTTCTTC.